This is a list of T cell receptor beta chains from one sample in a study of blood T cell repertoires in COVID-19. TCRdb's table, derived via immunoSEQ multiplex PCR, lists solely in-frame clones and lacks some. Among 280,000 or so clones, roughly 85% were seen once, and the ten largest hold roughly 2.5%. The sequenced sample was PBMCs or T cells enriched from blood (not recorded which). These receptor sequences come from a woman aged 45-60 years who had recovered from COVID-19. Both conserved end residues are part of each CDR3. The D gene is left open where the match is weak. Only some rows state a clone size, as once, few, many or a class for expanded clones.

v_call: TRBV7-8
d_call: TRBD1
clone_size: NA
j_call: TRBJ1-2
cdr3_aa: CASSPGGVGGYTF
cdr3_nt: TGTGCCAGCAGTCCAGGGGGCGTAGGTGGCTACACCTTC

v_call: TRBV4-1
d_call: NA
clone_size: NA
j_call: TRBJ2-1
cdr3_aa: CASSQGAYNEQFF
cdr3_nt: TGCGCCAGCAGCCAAGGGGCATACAATGAGCAGTTCTTC

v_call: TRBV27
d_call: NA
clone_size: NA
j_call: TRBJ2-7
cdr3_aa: CASSLSLNYEQYF
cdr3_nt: TGTGCCAGCAGTTTAAGTCTAAACTACGAGCAGTACTTC

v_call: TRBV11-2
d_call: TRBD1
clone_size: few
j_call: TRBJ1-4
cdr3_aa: CASTPGTGVEKLFF
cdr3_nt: TGTGCCAGCACCCCAGGGACAGGTGTTGAAAAACTGTTTTTT

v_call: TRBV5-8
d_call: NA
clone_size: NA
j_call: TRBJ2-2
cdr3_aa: CASSLAFFGGAANTGELFF
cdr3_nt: TGTGCCAGCAGCTTGGCTTTTTTCGGAGGAGCCGCGAACACCGGGGAGCTGTTTTTT

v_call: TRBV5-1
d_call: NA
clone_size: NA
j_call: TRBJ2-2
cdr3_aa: CASSLGQATNTGELFF
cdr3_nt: TGCGCCAGCAGCTTGGGACAGGCCACCAACACCGGGGAGCTGTTTTTT

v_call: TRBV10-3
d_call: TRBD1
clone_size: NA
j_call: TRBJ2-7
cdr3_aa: CAIRPRDRIYEQYF
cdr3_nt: TGTGCCATCAGACCTAGGGACAGAATCTACGAGCAGTACTTC

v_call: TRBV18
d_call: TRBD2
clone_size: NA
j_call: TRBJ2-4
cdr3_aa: CASSPQGLAGFSPAKNIQYF
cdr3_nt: TGTGCCAGCTCACCCCAAGGACTAGCGGGCTTCAGCCCAGCCAAAAACATTCAGTACTTC

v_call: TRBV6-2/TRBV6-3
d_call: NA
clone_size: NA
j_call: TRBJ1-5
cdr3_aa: CASSYDQGTNQPQHF
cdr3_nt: TGTGCCAGCAGTTACGATCAGGGGACCAATCAGCCCCAGCATTTT

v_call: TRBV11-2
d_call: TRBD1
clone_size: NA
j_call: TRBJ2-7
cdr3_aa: CASSLDTGTGVSYEQYF
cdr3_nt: TGTGCCAGCAGCTTAGACACCGGGACAGGGGTTTCCTACGAGCAGTACTTC

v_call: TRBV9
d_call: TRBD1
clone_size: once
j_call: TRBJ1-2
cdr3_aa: CASSVGAGTGDGYTF
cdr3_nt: TGTGCCAGCAGCGTAGGCGCCGGGACAGGGGATGGCTACACCTTC

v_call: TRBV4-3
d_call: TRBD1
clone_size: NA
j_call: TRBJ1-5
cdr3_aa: CASSQGGQGDQPQHF
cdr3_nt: TGCGCCAGCAGCCAAGGGGGACAGGGTGACCAGCCCCAGCATTTT

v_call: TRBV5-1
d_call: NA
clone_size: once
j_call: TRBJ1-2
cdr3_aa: CASSLDFLSGRGDNYGYTF
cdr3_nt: TGCGCCAGCAGCTTGGATTTTTTGTCAGGCAGGGGAGACAACTATGGCTACACCTTC

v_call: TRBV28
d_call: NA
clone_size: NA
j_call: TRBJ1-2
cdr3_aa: CASSPPGKYGYTF
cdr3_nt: TGTGCCAGCAGTCCCCCGGGTAAATATGGCTACACCTTC

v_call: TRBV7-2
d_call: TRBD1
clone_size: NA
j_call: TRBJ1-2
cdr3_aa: CASSLQGAVRGYTF
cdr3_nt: TGTGCCAGCAGCTTGCAGGGGGCTGTTCGTGGCTACACCTTC

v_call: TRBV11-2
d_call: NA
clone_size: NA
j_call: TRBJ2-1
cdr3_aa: CASSLTGVSSYNEQFF
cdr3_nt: TGTGCCAGCAGCTTAACGGGGGTGAGCTCCTACAATGAGCAGTTCTTC

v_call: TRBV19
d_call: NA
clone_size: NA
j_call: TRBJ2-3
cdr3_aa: CASSTASGTGGNTQYF
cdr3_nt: TGTGCCAGTAGTACCGCGAGCGGGACAGGAGGGAATACGCAGTATTTT

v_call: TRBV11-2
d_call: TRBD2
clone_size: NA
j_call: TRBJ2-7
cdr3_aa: CASKEGRGPAYEQYF
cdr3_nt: TGTGCCAGCAAAGAAGGGAGGGGACCGGCCTACGAGCAGTACTTC

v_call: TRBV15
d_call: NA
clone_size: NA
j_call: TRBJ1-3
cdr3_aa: CATSRDWSSSGNTIYF
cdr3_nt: TGTGCCACCAGCAGAGATTGGAGCAGCTCTGGAAACACCATATATTTT

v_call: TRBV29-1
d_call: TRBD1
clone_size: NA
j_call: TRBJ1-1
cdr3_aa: CSVADRANTEAFF
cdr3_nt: TGCAGCGTTGCCGACAGGGCGAACACTGAAGCTTTCTTT

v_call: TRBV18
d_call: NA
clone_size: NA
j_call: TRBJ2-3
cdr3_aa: CASSPKRADTQYF
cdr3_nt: TGTGCCAGCTCACCAAAGCGGGCAGATACGCAGTATTTT

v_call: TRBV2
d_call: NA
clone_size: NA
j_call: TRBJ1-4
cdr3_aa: CASSVLGPGVGEKLFF
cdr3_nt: TGTGCCAGCAGTGTCTTAGGGCCGGGGGTAGGTGAAAAACTGTTTTTT

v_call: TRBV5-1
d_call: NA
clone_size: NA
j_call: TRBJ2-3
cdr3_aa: CASSLASNSYTDTQYF
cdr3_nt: TGCGCCAGCAGCTTGGCCAGCAACAGTTACACAGATACGCAGTATTTT

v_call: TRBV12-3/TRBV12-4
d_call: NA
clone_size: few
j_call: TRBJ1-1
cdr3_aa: CASSFFQKEAFF
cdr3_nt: TGTGCCAGCAGTTTCTTCCAGAAGGAAGCTTTCTTT

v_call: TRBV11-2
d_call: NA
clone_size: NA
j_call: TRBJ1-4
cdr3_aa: CASSLSGKLFF
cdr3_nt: TGTGCCAGCAGCTTATCGGGAAAACTGTTTTTT

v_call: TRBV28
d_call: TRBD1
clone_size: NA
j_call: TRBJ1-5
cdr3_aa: CASSLLAGGIRPQHF
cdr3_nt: TGTGCCAGCAGTTTATTGGCAGGGGGGATCAGACCCCAGCATTTT

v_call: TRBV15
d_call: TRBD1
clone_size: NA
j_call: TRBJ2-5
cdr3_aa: CATSTRTGAGTQYF
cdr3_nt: TGTGCCACCAGCACACGAACAGGGGCTGGGACCCAGTACTTC

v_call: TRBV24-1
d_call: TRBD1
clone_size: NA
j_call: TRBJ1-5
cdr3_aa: CATSDLTRDRDKGQPQHF
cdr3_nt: TGTGCCACCAGTGATTTGACTCGGGACAGGGATAAAGGTCAGCCCCAGCATTTT

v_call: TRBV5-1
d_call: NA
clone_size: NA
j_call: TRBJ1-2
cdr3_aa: CASSLVQKDGYTF
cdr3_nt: TGCGCCAGCAGCTTGGTACAGAAAGATGGCTACACCTTC

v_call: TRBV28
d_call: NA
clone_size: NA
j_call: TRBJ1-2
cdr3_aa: CASSATARVVYGYTF
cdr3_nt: TGTGCCAGCAGCGCAACGGCCAGGGTGGTCTATGGCTACACCTTC

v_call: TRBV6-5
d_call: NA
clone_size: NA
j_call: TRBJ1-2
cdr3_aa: CASSPGQRFDGYTF
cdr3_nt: TGTGCCAGCAGTCCCGGACAGCGATTCGACGGCTACACCTTC